Sequencing of this T cell receptor (beta chain) was carried out in a study of cytomegalovirus exposure and HLA in healthy donors. Donors in the study were healthy people who gave bone marrow. General study findings and limits: Most of the TCR beta V segments (in an earlier analysis) were productive either about 87% or about 30% of the time. Association of a missense DCLRE1C variant with TCR beta V- and J-gene trimming was reported in a later analysis. Listed as cytomegalovirus-associated were 150 to 200 TCR beta chains.

Remarks on this clone: Its antigen is unidentified.

In the PCR, 60 Vbeta and 13 Jbeta primers were used. The method was immunoSEQ multiplex PCR; TCRdb's version includes in-frame clones alone and lacks a portion of them. Altogether about 82,000 clones are present, 65% to 90% being singletons, with the ten largest covering under 20%. The sample comprised PBMCs. The receptor was derived from a man between 65 and 80 years old in good health and CMV-seropositive.

CDR3 DNA: TGTGCCAGCAGCTTAATGGCGGGAGACTACAATGAGCAGTTCTTC. Residues: CASSLMAGDYNEQFF. The V gene is TRBV7-9, the J gene TRBJ2-1, with TRBD2 identical over 7 bases. V trimming: 2 bases; J trimming: 3 bases; junction bases outside the gene matches: 4. The CDR3 sequence is 15 residues long. Germline V lookup: CDR1 SEHNR, CDR2 FQNEAQ (reference sequence).